Each of the 5 T cell receptor beta chains below was sequenced from the same sample in a study of blood T cell repertoires in COVID-19. Profiled with immunoSEQ multiplex PCR; TCRdb holds only in-frame clones, not every one. The profile shows under 250,000 clones, around 83% of them singletons. The sequencing input was peripheral blood. Every receptor here comes from a man aged 45-60 years with active or convalescent COVID-19.

This clone showed up just a few times. The chain links TRBV30 to TRBJ2-1; D may be TRBD1 (6 bases). This CDR3 is built from 11 residues. The germline gives CDR1 GTSNPN, CDR2 SVGIG (reference sequence). Deletions cut 4 bases from V and 10 bases from J, with 11 bases between. This CDR3 is CAWTTGYEQFF. The DNA of the CDR3 is TGTGCCTGGACGACAGGTTACGAGCAGTTCTTC.

The chain recombines TRBV19 with TRBJ1-5; D is possibly TRBD1 (6 bases). Germline values: CDR1 LNHDA, CDR2 SQIVND (reference sequence). The CDR3 consists of 14 residues. The ends were cut back, 3 bases at V and 2 bases at J, with 8 bases in the middle. CDR3 residues: CASSMRQGNQPQHF. The CDR3 region has the DNA TGTGCCAGTAGTATGAGACAGGGCAATCAGCCCCAGCATTTT.

This clone has only a few counts. The chain carries TRBV14 and TRBJ1-5; D is ambiguous. The CDR3 covers 13 residues. Per germline, CDR1 SGHDN and CDR2 FVKESK. V was clipped by 0 bases and J by 9 bases, with 9 bases between them. CDR3 sequence reads: CASSQDEGRPQHF. The DNA of the CDR3 is TGTGCCAGCAGCCAAGATGAGGGCCGGCCCCAGCATTTT.

This rearrangement joins TRBV28 to TRBJ2-7; TRBD1 is a possible D gene (5 bases). The CDR3 covers 15 residues. The V end lost 5 bases, the J end lost 0 bases, and 14 bases lay between the germline ends. Germline CDR1 reads MDHEN; CDR2 reads SYDVKM. This CDR3 is CASSPVTDSSYEQYF. As DNA, the CDR3 is TGTGCCAGCAGTCCGGTTACCGACAGCTCCTACGAGCAGTACTTC.

This chain joins TRBV5-1 and TRBJ1-2, with TRBD1 as a possible D gene (6 bases). The germline CDR1 and CDR2 sequences are SGHRS and YFSETQ. Trimming removed 4 bases at V and 7 bases at J, with 20 bases between. This CDR3 region has 15 residues. CDR3: CASSPGTTGTGGYTF. In DNA, the CDR3 is TGCGCCAGCAGCCCCGGGACAACGGGGACGGGTGGCTACACCTTC.